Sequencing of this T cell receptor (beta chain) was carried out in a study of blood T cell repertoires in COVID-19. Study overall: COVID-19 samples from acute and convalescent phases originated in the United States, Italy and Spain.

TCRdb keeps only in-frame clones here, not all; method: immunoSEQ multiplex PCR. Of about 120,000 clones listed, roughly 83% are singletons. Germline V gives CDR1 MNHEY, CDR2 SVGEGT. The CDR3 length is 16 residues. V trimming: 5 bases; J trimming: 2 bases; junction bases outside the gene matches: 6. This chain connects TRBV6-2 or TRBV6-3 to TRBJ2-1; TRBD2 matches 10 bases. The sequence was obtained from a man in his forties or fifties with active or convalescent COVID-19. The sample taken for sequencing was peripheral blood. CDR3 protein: CASSAASGGPYNEQFF. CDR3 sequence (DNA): TGTGCCAGCAGTGCTGCTAGCGGGGGCCCCTACAATGAGCAGTTCTTC.